The 7 T cell receptor beta chains given below trace back to one sample, sequenced in a study of blood T cells in healthy people across ages. PCR was performed a second time for roughly 7 to 11 cycles using a sample-barcoded 5' primer and a J-beta primer mix. Using its own MiXCR run on the 5' RACE reads, TCRdb lists one record per CDR3 protein. The repertoire holds 1.5 million to 1.8 million distinct CDR3 sequences, with roughly 43% as singletons. The sample was blood. These receptors all come from a woman under 30 in good health.

The chain has TRBV20-1 and TRBJ1-2; D gene uncertain. The V end lost 0 bases, the J end lost 6 bases, and 8 bases lay between the germline ends. The length of the CDR3 is 12 residues. Germline V lookup: CDR1 DFQATT, CDR2 SNEGSKA (reference sequence). The CDR3 sequence is CSARERGDGYTF. In DNA form, the CDR3 reads TGCAGTGCTAGAGAACGTGGGGATGGCTACACCTTC.

This CDR3 reads CASSVSQETQFF. The CDR3 DNA sequence: TGCGCCAGCAGTGTGAGCCAAGAGACCCAGTTCTTC. The rearrangement uses TRBV10-2 and TRBJ2-5; D gene unclear. The closer fit of TRBJ2-1 to the DNA end suggests the J call may be wrong. The germline CDR1 and CDR2 sequences are WSHSY and SAAADI. The CDR3 is made up of 12 amino acids.

This clonotype appeared a few times. CDR3 sequence: CASSLKGLEPSTDTQYF. Written as DNA, the CDR3 is TGTGCCAGCAGTTTAAAGGGGCTCGAGCCTAGCACAGATACGCAGTATTTT. This chain uses TRBV12-3 or TRBV12-4 with TRBJ2-3; TRBD1 is a possible D gene (5 bases). The CDR3 covers 17 residues. V was shortened by 2 bases and J by 0 bases, with 15 bases between the two germline ends.

V usage is TRBV27 and J usage is TRBJ2-5; D is tentatively TRBD1 or TRBD2 (5 bases each). The CDR3 loop spans 15 amino acids. V lost 2 bases to trimming and J lost 2 bases, with 12 bases between them. Per germline, CDR1 MNHEY and CDR2 SMNVEV (reference sequence). The CDR3 spells CASSLRPGRQETQYF. CDR3 nucleotide sequence: TGTGCCAGCAGTTTACGCCCGGGACGGCAAGAGACCCAGTACTTC.

This chain links TRBV20-1 with TRBJ2-2, with 8 bases aligning to TRBD1. The CDR3 contains 16 residues. J gave up 6 bases and V 0 bases, and 9 bases lay outside the gene matches. Looked up from germline, CDR1 is DFQATT and CDR2 is SNEGSKA (reference sequence). Here the CDR3 reads CSARDRRQGISGELFF. The CDR3 nucleotides read TGCAGTGCTAGAGATCGAAGACAGGGGATCTCCGGGGAGCTGTTTTTT.

This clonotype has just a few counts. The genes are TRBV9 and TRBJ1-1; the D gene is possibly TRBD1 (6 bases). This CDR3 has 15 amino acids. The ends were cut back, 2 bases at V and 5 bases at J, with 16 bases in the middle. The germline gives CDR1 SGDLS, CDR2 YYNGEE. The CDR3: CASSVGTTRGTEAFF. DNA for the CDR3: TGTGCCAGCAGCGTTGGGACAACCCGCGGGACTGAAGCTTTCTTT.

This clonotype was detected a few times. This chain links TRBV2 with TRBJ1-1, with 7 positions matching TRBD1. The V gene end was trimmed by 6 bases and the J gene end by 4 bases; junction bases not matched to a gene: 11. CDR3 length: 15 residues. Germline V gene lookup returns CDR1 SNHLY and CDR2 FYNNEI. Written as DNA, the CDR3 is TGTGCCAGCAGGACCCGCGAAGGGGGCATCACTGAAGCTTTCTTT. Translated, it gives CASRTREGGITEAFF.